Listed below are T cell receptor beta chains from one sample, sequenced in a study of T cells in Graves' hyperthyroidism and ophthalmopathy. TCRdb reprocessed the multiplex PCR reads with MiXCR, giving one entry per CDR3 protein. The sample includes roughly 560,000 distinct CDR3 sequences, about 14% of them seen just once. Material: blood. The source of these receptors is a woman aged 40 to 49 with Graves' ophthalmopathy. CDR3s include the opening cysteine and the closing phenylalanine or tryptophan. The D gene is left open where the match is weak. Clone size is given for some rows only: seen once, a few or many times, or a class if the clone is expanded.

j_call | d_call | v_call | clone_size | cdr3_aa | cdr3_nt
TRBJ2-2 | . | TRBV24-1 | many | CATDDNLTGELFF | TGTGCCACCGACGATAACCTCACCGGGGAGCTGTTTTTT
TRBJ1-2 | . | TRBV4-2 | . | CASSQGASVGGGYTF | TGTGCCAGCAGCCAAGGGGCCTCCGTAGGAGGCGGCTACACCTTC
TRBJ2-5 | TRBD2 | TRBV12-3/TRBV12-4 | many | CASNGGSGSPRETQYF | TGTGCCAGCAACGGAGGTAGCGGGAGCCCCAGGGAGACCCAGTACTTC
TRBJ2-7 | . | TRBV6-5 | many | CASSYGGDTGYEQYF | TGTGCCAGCAGTTACGGTGGCGACACGGGCTACGAGCAGTACTTC
TRBJ1-1 | . | TRBV7-6 | many | CASSDYRATEAFF | TGTGCCAGCAGCGACTACAGGGCCACTGAAGCTTTCTTT
TRBJ2-7 | TRBD1 | TRBV27 | many | CASSLSKGQGSYEQYF | TGTGCCAGCAGTTTATCGAAGGGACAGGGGTCCTACGAGCAGTACTTC
TRBJ1-1 | . | TRBV6-2/TRBV6-3 | many | CASSYSFWGGAFF | TGTGCCAGCAGTTACTCATTCTGGGGGGGAGCTTTCTTT
TRBJ2-7 | TRBD2 | TRBV6-2/TRBV6-3 | many | CASSLADWEQYF | TGTGCCAGCAGCCTAGCGGATTGGGAGCAGTACTTC
TRBJ2-7 | TRBD2 | TRBV20-1 | . | CSAPPPGREGVGEQYF | TGCAGTGCTCCTCCCCCGGGGCGGGAGGGGGTGGGGGAGCAGTACTTC
TRBJ2-7 | . | TRBV6-5 | few | CASSYQGPGEGYEQYF | TGTGCCAGCAGTTACCAAGGCCCCGGAGAGGGATACGAGCAGTACTTC
TRBJ2-5 | TRBD2 | TRBV19 | . | CASRTSGGGETQYF | TGTGCCAGCCGGACTAGCGGGGGCGGAGAGACCCAGTACTTC
TRBJ2-5 | . | TRBV28 | many | CASTPPGRETQYF | TGTGCCAGCACCCCCCCTGGGCGTGAGACCCAGTACTTC
TRBJ1-1 | . | TRBV29-1 | few | CSVYRMNTEAFF | TGCAGCGTCTACCGCATGAACACTGAAGCTTTCTTT
TRBJ2-5 | TRBD2 | TRBV2 | many | CASSPFGTTFETQYF | TGTGCCAGCAGCCCGTTTGGGACTACGTTTGAGACCCAGTACTTC
TRBJ1-2 | TRBD1 | TRBV20-1 | many | CSASGQGDYGYTF | TGCAGTGCTAGCGGACAGGGGGACTATGGCTACACCTTC
TRBJ2-7 | . | TRBV19 | few | CASSPSRAYEQYF | TGTGCCAGTAGTCCCTCCCGGGCCTACGAGCAGTACTTC
TRBJ1-1 | . | TRBV19 | many | CASTLGDGSMNTEAFF | TGTGCCAGTACCCTAGGGGATGGGTCGATGAACACTGAAGCTTTCTTT
TRBJ2-5 | . | TRBV27 | once | CASSFGMGETQYF | TGTGCCAGCAGTTTCGGGATGGGCGAGACCCAGTACTTC
TRBJ2-7 | . | TRBV28 | . | CASSFAPGGVYEQYF | TGTGCCAGCAGTTTTGCTCCGGGCGGAGTGTACGAGCAGTACTTC
TRBJ2-7 | . | TRBV5-1 | . | CASSLGSSRYDEQYF | TGCGCCAGCAGCTTGGGAAGTTCCCGCTACGACGAGCAGTACTTC
TRBJ2-2 | . | TRBV28 | many | CASSDGLAGELFF | TGTGCCAGCAGCGACGGACTTGCCGGGGAGCTGTTTTTT
TRBJ2-7 | . | TRBV20-1 | few | CSARKDPYEQYF | TGCAGTGCTAGAAAGGACCCCTACGAGCAGTACTTC
TRBJ1-2 | . | TRBV6-5 | many | CASSYVSDYGYTF | TGTGCCAGCAGTTACGTTTCAGACTATGGCTACACCTTC
TRBJ1-2 | . | TRBV7-9 | few | CATLGQGDYGYTF | TGTGCCACCCTAGGGCAGGGCGACTATGGCTACACCTTC
TRBJ2-7 | . | TRBV24-1 | . | CATSDLTFDGRRQDEQYF | TGTGCCACCAGTGATTTGACATTCGATGGCCGCCGACAGGACGAGCAGTACTTC